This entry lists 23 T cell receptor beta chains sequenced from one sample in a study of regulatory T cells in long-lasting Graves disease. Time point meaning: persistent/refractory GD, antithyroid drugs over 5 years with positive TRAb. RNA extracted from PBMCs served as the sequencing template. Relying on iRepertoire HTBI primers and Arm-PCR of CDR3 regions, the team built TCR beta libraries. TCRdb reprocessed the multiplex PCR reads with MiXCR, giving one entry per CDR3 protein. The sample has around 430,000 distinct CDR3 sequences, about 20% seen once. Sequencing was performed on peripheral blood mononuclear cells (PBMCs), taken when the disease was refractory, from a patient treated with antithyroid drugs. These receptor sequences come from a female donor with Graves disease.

The CDR3 region is CASSLDGGQWGKQYF. As DNA, the CDR3 is TGTGCCAGCAGCTTAGACGGGGGGCAGTGGGGCAAGCAGTACTTC. The chain links TRBV7-2 to TRBJ2-7; TRBD2 is a possible D gene (7 bases). CDR3 length equals 15 residues. CDR1 SGHTA and CDR2 FQGNSA come from the germline V gene. V was cut by 1 base and J by 8 bases, with 18 bases left in between.

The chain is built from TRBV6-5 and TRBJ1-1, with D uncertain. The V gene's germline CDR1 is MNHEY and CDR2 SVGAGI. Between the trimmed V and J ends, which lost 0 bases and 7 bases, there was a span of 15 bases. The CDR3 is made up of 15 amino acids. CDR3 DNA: TGTGCCAGCAGTTACTCGATTGGAGGGATCGATGAAGCTTTCTTT. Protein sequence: CASSYSIGGIDEAFF.

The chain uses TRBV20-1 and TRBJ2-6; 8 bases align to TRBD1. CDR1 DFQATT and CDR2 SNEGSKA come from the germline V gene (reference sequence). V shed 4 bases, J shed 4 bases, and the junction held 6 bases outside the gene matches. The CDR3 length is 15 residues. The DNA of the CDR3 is TGCAGTGCTAAGCCGACAGGGGCCGGGGCCAACGTCCTGACTTTC. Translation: CSAKPTGAGANVLTF.

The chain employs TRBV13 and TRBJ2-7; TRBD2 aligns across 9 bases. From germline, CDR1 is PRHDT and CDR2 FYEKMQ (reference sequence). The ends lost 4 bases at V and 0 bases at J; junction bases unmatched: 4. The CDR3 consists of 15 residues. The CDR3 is CASSSSGGNSYEQYF. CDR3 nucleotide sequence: TGTGCCAGCAGCTCGAGCGGGGGGAACTCCTACGAGCAGTACTTC.

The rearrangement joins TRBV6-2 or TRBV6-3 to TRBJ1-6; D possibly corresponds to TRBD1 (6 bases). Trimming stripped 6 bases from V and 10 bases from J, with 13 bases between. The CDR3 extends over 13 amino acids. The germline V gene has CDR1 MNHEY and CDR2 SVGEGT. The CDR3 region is CASRPNRDSPLHF. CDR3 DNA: TGTGCCAGCAGACCGAACAGGGACTCACCCCTCCACTTT.

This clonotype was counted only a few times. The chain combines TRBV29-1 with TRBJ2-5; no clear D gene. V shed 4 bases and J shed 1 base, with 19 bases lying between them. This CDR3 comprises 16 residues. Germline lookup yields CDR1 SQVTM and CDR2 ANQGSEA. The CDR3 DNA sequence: TGCAGCGTTGGATCCCTAGAAGGAGCAAGCCAAGAGACCCAGTACTTC. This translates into CSVGSLEGASQETQYF.

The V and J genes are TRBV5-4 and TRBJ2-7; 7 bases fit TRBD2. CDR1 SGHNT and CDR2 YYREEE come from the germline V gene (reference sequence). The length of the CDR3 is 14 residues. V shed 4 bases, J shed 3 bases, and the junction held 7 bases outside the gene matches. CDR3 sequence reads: CASSPWGGSYEQYF. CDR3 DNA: TGTGCCAGCAGCCCGTGGGGCGGGAGCTACGAGCAGTACTTC.

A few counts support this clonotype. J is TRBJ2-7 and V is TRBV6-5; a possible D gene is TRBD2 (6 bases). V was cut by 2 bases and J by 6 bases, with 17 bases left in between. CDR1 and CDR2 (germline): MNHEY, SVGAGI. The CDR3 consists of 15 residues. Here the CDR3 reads CASSYPGGGGSEQYF. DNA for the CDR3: TGTGCCAGCAGTTACCCCGGGGGTGGGGGATCCGAGCAGTACTTC.

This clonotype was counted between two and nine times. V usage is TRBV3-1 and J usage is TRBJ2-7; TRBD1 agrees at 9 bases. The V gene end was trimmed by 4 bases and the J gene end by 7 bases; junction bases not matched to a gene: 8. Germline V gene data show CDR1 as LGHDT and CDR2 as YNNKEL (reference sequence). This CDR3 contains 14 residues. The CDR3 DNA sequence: TGTGCCAGCAGCCCTTCTGGACAGGGGAGTGAGCAGTACTTC. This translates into CASSPSGQGSEQYF.

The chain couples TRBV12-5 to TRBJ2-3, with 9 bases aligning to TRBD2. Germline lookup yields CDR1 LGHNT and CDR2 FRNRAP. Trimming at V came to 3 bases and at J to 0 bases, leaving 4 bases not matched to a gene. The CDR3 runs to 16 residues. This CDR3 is CASGFPSGTSTDTQYF. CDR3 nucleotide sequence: TGTGCTAGTGGTTTTCCTAGCGGGACTAGCACAGATACGCAGTATTTT.

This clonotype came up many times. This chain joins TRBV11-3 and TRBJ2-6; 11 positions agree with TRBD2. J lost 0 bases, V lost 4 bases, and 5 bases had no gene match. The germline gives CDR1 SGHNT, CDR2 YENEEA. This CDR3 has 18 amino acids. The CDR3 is CASSSGLAGSSGANVLTF. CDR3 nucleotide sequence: TGTGCCAGCAGCTCAGGACTAGCGGGCAGCTCTGGGGCCAACGTCCTGACTTTC.

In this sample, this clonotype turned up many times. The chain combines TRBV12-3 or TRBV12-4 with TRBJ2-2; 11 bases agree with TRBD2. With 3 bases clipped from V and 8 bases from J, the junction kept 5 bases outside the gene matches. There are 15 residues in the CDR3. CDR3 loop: CASSLLLAGAGELFF. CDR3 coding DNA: TGTGCCAGCAGTTTGCTACTAGCGGGGGCAGGGGAGCTGTTTTTT.

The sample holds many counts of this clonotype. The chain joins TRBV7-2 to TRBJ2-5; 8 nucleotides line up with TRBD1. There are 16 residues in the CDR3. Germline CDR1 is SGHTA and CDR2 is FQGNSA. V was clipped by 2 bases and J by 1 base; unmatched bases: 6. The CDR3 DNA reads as TGTGCCAGCAGCTTAAGACAGGGGTATAGCCAAGAGACCCAGTACTTC. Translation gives CASSLRQGYSQETQYF.

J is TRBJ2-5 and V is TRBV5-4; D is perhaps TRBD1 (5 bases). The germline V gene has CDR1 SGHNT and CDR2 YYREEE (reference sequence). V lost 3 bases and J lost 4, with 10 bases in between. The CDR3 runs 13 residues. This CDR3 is CASSWGPRETQYF. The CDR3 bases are TGTGCCAGCAGCTGGGGCCCGAGAGAGACCCAGTACTTC.

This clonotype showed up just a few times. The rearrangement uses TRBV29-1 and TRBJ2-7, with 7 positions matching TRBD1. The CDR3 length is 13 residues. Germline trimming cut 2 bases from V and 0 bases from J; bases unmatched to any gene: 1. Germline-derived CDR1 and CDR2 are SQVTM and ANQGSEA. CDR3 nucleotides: TGCAGCGTTGAAAACAGGGGCTCCTACGAGCAGTACTTC. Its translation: CSVENRGSYEQYF.

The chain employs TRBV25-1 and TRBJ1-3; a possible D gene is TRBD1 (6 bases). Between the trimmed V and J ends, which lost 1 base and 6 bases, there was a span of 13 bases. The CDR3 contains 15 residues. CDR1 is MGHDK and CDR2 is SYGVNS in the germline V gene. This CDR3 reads CASSESAGDTNTIYF. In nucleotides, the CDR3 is TGTGCCAGCAGTGAATCTGCAGGGGATACAAACACCATATATTTT.

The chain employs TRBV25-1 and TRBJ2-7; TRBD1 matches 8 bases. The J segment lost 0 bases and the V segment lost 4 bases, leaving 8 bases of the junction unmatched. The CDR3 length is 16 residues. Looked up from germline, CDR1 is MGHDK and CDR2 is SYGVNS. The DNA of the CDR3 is TGTGCCAGCAGTGCGCCGACAGGGGACCTCTCCTACGAGCAGTACTTC. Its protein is CASSAPTGDLSYEQYF.

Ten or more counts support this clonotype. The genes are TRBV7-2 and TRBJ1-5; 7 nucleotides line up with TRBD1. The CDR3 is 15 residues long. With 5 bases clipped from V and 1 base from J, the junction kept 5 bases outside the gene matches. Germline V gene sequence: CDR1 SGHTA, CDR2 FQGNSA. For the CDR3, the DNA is TGTGCCAGCAGCCTCAGGGACAGCAGCAATCAGCCCCAGCATTTT. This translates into CASSLRDSSNQPQHF.

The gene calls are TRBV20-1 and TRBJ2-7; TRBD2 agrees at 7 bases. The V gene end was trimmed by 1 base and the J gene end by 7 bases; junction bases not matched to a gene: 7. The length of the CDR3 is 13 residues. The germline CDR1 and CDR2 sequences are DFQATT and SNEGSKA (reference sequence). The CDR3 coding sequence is TGCAGTGCTAGAGGTCGCATCGGGGGGGAGCAGTACTTC. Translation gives CSARGRIGGEQYF.

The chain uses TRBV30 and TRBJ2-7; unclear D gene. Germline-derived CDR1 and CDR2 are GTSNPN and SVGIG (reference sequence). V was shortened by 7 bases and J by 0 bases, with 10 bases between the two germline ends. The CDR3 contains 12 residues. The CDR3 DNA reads TGTGCCTCCAAGGGCCGCTCCTACGAGCAGTACTTC. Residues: CASKGRSYEQYF.

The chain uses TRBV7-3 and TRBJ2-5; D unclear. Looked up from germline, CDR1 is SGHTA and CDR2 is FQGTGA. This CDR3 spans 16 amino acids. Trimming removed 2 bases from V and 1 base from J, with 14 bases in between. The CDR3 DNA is TGTGCCAGCAGCTTAGGTACAGCCCGCGGCCAAGAGACCCAGTACTTC. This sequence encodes CASSLGTARGQETQYF.

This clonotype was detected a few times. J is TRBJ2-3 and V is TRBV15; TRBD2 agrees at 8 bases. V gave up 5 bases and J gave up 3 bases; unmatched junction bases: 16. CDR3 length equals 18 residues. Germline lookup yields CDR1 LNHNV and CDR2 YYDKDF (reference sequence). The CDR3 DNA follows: TGTGCCACCAGCCGCCGGAGAGGGGTTAGCGGGGAAACAGATACGCAGTATTTT. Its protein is CATSRRRGVSGETDTQYF.

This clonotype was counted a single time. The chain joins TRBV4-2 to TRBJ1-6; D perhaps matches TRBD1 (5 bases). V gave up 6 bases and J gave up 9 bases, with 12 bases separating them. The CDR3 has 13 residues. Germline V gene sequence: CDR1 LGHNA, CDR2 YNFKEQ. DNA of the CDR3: TGTGCCAGCAGTCAACAAGACAGTTCACCCCTCCACTTT. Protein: CASSQQDSSPLHF.